The sequence of this TCR beta chain was determined in a study of blood T cells in healthy people across ages (dated by TCRdb to the mid-2010s). As for the study more broadly: In model experiments, template switching captured about one uniquely barcoded TCR beta cDNA molecule for every two T cells. The donors were divided into four age groups: young (average roughly 15 years), middle-aged (about 39), aged (about 56) and long-lived (more than 75). Using deep sequencing normalized with unique cDNA molecular identifiers, the study measured how TCR beta repertoire diversity changes with age. Two additional independent replicas of 1 million unique cDNA reads from the same blood draw were analyzed for two donors (one aged 18 to 29 and one aged 80 or older).

Preparation of the library involved 5' RACE. Data came from an Illumina HiSeq 2500. A second PCR of roughly 7 to 11 cycles was performed with a sample-barcoded 5' primer and a J-beta primer mix. A unique molecular identifier was introduced onto each TCR beta cDNA molecule by a template-switch 5' adaptor carrying 12 random nucleotides. Each sample yielded at least 2.5 million CDR3-containing paired-end reads. The Mint cDNA synthesis kit, primed by a TRBC-specific oligonucleotide, was used to synthesize first-strand cDNA from all RNA. All cDNA was treated with uracil-DNA glycosylase and then went through a first 18-cycle PCR with the universal primers M1SS and BC2_uni_R. For the original study's pipeline: Each sample was normalized by randomly selecting 1 million high-quality reads, each carrying a distinct molecular identifier. Reads sharing molecular identifiers were discarded rather than binned into consensus sequences. MiTCR, set to a Q25 quality threshold and the strictest error-elimination algorithm, was used for CDR3 identification, clonotype clustering and error correction. A nonparametric unseen species model using Euler transformation provided a lower-bound estimate of total TCR beta diversity. The raw public data were reprocessed by TCRdb itself: fastp quality trimming at Q25, MiXCR clonotype calling, in-frame beta chains only. Identical CDR3 protein sequences are pooled into one entry, listed with their most common genes and DNA. TCRdb, not the original authors, processed these V and J calls. A total of roughly 800,000 distinct CDR3 sequences appear in this sample, around a quarter of them only once. The ten largest clonotypes hold about 3% of the sample.

The research as a whole found: Donor CMV infection status was unknown, potentially confounding age-related changes in expanded clonotypes. Because profiling used bulk unsorted PBMCs, naive and antigen-experienced compartments could not be compared conclusively. Total diversity estimates from one million sequenced T cells were considered lower bounds and underestimates. Compared with the aged group, the long-lived group had more naive CD4+ T cells, fewer expanded clones and increased TCR diversity, a pattern suggesting age selection. As age increased, observed TCR beta diversity per million T cells dropped in a roughly linear way, and a significant reduction was already evident by age about 40. A strong correlation was found between observed TCR beta diversity and the percentage of naive T cells measured by flow cytometry.

Its CDR3 holds 13 amino acids, cysteine through phenylalanine. CDR3 DNA only is kept here, 39 bases in frame from base 1. The germline V gene yields SGHAT for CDR1 and FQNNGV for CDR2. This clonotype has more than one count but fewer than ten. Its antigen has not been determined. The input lacks base qualities; no much larger clone sits a single base away. The donors were roughly 39 Caucasian individuals from Russia, aged about 6 to 100 years, who were systemically healthy. Each donor gave about 9.8 milliliters of peripheral blood, drawn into EDTA-treated Vacutainer tubes. Ficoll-Paque density-gradient centrifugation was used to isolate PBMCs, with at least 6 million per sample. Trizol reagent was used to extract total RNA from the PBMCs, yielding at least 6 micrograms per sample. The percentages of naive CD45RAhigh/CD27high T cells were determined by flow cytometry on a PBMC aliquot from every donor.

Another study also made use of these data, one on T cells of mothers and their children. The second paper further reports: Donors were nine systemically healthy Caucasian individuals: three mothers and their six children. cDNA synthesis consumed the entire amount of extracted RNA, loaded at approximately 1.6 ug RNA in each 15 ul reaction. In the second PCR, the M1S primer added sample barcodes and 2-4 random nucleotides. Over 10 million TCR beta CDR3 reads came from each mother, compared with about 3.2 million reads from each child. In both related and unrelated pairs, thymic selection shapes the output of TCR recombination in a similar way, with inherited differences having only a minor effect. Normalized repertoire overlap was always slightly but never significantly higher in related than unrelated mother-child pairs. No persistent microchimeric T cell clones were detected, at a sensitivity of around 100 clones per million clonotypes. In the study, deep NGS was used to compare the TCR beta repertoires of mothers and children, and features distinguishing related mother-child pairs from unrelated individuals were sought. The mean age was roughly 36 +/- 4 years for the mothers and about 10 +/- 4 years for the children. After adapters were ligated using NEBNext reagents, the libraries underwent 100+100 nt paired-end sequencing on an Illumina HiSeq 2000. To avoid cross-contamination, the mother libraries and the child libraries were prepared a month apart and sequenced in separate runs. Each donor had between about 450,000 and 2,100,000 distinct TCR beta clonotypes identified. Naive TCR beta clonotypes were estimated from low-frequency clonotypes matched to each donor's FACS-determined naive share, without sorting.

Input material: blood. The V and J genes are TRBV11-2 and TRBJ2-5, with 7 central nucleotides matching TRBD1. The better agreement between TRBJ2-7 and the DNA end casts doubt on the J call. This receptor was identified in a boy aged 5-17 years in good health. At the DNA level, the sequence is TGTGCCAGCAGCTTAACCGGACAGGTCGAGCAGTACTTC. Translated, this gives CASSLTGQVEQYF.